At least ten counts were recorded for the clone carrying this T cell receptor (beta chain). Its target is not known. Exclusions: uncontrolled infection, other autoimmune disease, pregnancy, lactation. Orbital computed tomography and thyroid ultrasound, together with serum TRAb and thyroxine and clinical symptoms, were used for diagnoses. The sample comes from a study of T cells in Graves' hyperthyroidism and ophthalmopathy. TCR beta CDR3 region amplification was performed from RNA transcripts. RT-PCR in the first round (using the HTBI primer set) targeted the TCR CDR3. TCRdb fed the multiplex PCR reads into MiXCR, producing one record per CDR3 protein. The repertoire holds a few hundred thousand distinct CDR3 sequences, around 50% seen once, with about two fifths in the top ten. Germline V gene sequence: CDR1 DFQATT, CDR2 SNEGSKA (reference sequence). V was pared by 5 bases and J by 3 bases, with 2 bases of the junction left unmatched. This CDR3 spans 12 amino acids.

Study results and limitations: Separating ophthalmopathy from stable hyperthyroidism was achieved by a 13 V-J model. Blood also showed most of the thyroid clonotypes that were expanded above 0.001.

This TCR was sampled from an adult woman with Graves' disease, either hyperthyroidism or ophthalmopathy (not recorded which). The V call is TRBV20-1, the J call TRBJ2-5; TRBD1 agrees at 8 bases. Specimen: peripheral blood or thyroid tissue (not recorded which). The CDR3 nucleotides are TGCAGTGCTTCAGGGGGCAAAGAGACCCAGTACTTC. Amino acids: CSASGGKETQYF.